These 26 T cell receptor beta chains were all obtained from the same sample, sequenced in a study of blood T cell repertoires in COVID-19 (dated by TCRdb to the early 2020s). The library came from the immunoSEQ multiplex PCR assay. TCRdb retrieved this table from immuneACCESS and kept in-frame rearrangements only. Not all clones are present; in checked studies, unresolved V genes account for under half, and no reason is known for the remainder. The sample table contains roughly 100,000 clones; only one count was recorded for 75% to 90% of them. Of the sample, about 15% falls within the top ten clones. Sequenced sample: peripheral blood. The source of these receptors is a man aged 45-65 years with acute or convalescent COVID-19.

The chain employs TRBV4-2 and TRBJ2-1; D is perhaps TRBD2 (6 bases). V was shortened by 4 bases and J by 8 bases, with 6 bases between the two germline ends. CDR3 length equals 11 residues. The germline V gene has CDR1 LGHNA and CDR2 YNFKEQ. The CDR3 nucleotides read TGTGCCAGCAGCCGGGGGGATGAGCAGTTCTTC. It encodes CASSRGDEQFF.

This sequence joins TRBV11-2 and TRBJ2-2, with D possibly being TRBD2 (5 bases). Per germline, CDR1 SGHAT and CDR2 FQNNGV. This CDR3 has 15 amino acids. The V end lost 2 bases, the J end lost 8 bases, and 15 bases lay between the germline ends. CDR3 nucleotide sequence: TGTGCCAGCAGCTTACCACCCGGACTTGGTGGGGAGCTGTTTTTT. As protein: CASSLPPGLGGELFF.

The chain is built from TRBV11-2 and TRBJ1-2; perhaps TRBD1 as D (5 bases). Germline V gives CDR1 SGHAT, CDR2 FQNNGV. CDR3 length: 15 amino acids. Deletions cut 2 bases from V and 7 bases from J, with 17 bases between. The CDR3 nucleotides are TGTGCCAGCAGCTTAATGTTAGGGGCGCCCGTTGGCTACACCTTC. As protein: CASSLMLGAPVGYTF.

The chain couples TRBV19 to TRBJ2-1; TRBD2 aligns across 10 bases. The CDR3 is 15 amino acids. V trimming: 7 bases; J trimming: 1 base; junction bases outside the gene matches: 4. Germline V CDR1 and CDR2: LNHDA, SQIVND (reference sequence). CDR3 DNA: TGTGCCAGTACTCAACTAGCGGGATCCTACAATGAGCAGTTCTTC. Its translation: CASTQLAGSYNEQFF.

This clone was found once. V usage is TRBV19 and J usage is TRBJ2-5; D not resolved. From germline, CDR1 is LNHDA and CDR2 SQIVND (reference sequence). The CDR3 covers 11 residues. The V gene lost 5 bases and the J gene lost 4 bases, with 5 bases spanning the gap. The CDR3 DNA reads TGTGCCAGTAGTGCCGGAGAGACCCAGTACTTC. Residues: CASSAGETQYF.

This chain links TRBV4-1 with TRBJ2-7; 9 bases agree with TRBD2. V shed 1 base, J shed 6 bases, and the junction held 4 bases outside the gene matches. CDR1 is MGHRA and CDR2 is YSYEKL in the germline V gene. There are 14 residues in the CDR3. DNA for the CDR3: TGCGCCAGCAGCCAAGGGACTAGCGAGGGCGAGCAGTACTTC. It specifies CASSQGTSEGEQYF.

V and J are TRBV15 and TRBJ1-1; the D gene is possibly TRBD1 (5 bases). V gave up 0 bases and J gave up 6 bases, with 8 bases separating them. From germline, CDR1 is LNHNV and CDR2 YYDKDF (reference sequence). The CDR3 runs 13 residues. CDR3 protein: CATSRDKGAEAFF. The CDR3 DNA reads as TGTGCCACCAGCAGAGATAAAGGGGCTGAAGCTTTCTTT.

The CDR3 DNA reads as TGTGCCAGCAGTGGAACAGGGTCGGGGTCCTACGAGCAGTACTTC. Encoded protein: CASSGTGSGSYEQYF. The V gene is TRBV28, the J gene TRBJ2-7; tentatively, D is TRBD1 (6 bases). Germline CDR1 reads MDHEN; CDR2 reads SYDVKM. The V end lost 5 bases, the J end lost 1 base, and 15 bases lay between the germline ends. This CDR3 comprises 15 residues.

The genes are TRBV4-1 and TRBJ2-7; D is unclear. The CDR3 is 12 residues long. Germline CDR1 is MGHRA and CDR2 is YSYEKL. Trimming pared 5 bases from V and 4 bases from J, leaving 9 bases between. As DNA, the CDR3 is TGCGCCAGCAGCGACTTTGGTTACGAGCAGTACTTC. It is translated as CASSDFGYEQYF.

This rearrangement joins TRBV19 to TRBJ1-1; D is possibly TRBD1 (6 bases). The ends were cut back, 7 bases at V and 1 base at J, with 19 bases in the middle. There are 16 residues in the CDR3. The germline gives CDR1 LNHDA, CDR2 SQIVND (reference sequence). The CDR3 bases are TGTGCCAGTACTCTGGGGGGGGCGGGAAAGAACACTGAAGCTTTCTTT. The encoded protein is CASTLGGAGKNTEAFF.

This clone showed up just a few times. CDR3 in amino acids: CASSQWTGGNTIYF. The CDR3 DNA sequence: TGTGCCAGCAGCCAATGGACAGGGGGCAACACCATATATTTT. The gene calls are TRBV14 and TRBJ1-3, with 11 bases lining up with TRBD1. Germline trimming cut 2 bases from V and 7 bases from J; bases unmatched to any gene: 1. Per the germline V gene, CDR1 is SGHDN and CDR2 is FVKESK. The CDR3 has 14 residues.

CDR3 amino acids: CASSYPERNTQYF. As DNA, the CDR3 is TGTGCCAGCAGCTATCCCGAGCGGAATACGCAGTATTTT. J is TRBJ2-3 and V is TRBV5-4; tentative D call: TRBD2 (5 bases). From germline, CDR1 is SGHNT and CDR2 YYREEE (reference sequence). V was pared by 3 bases and J by 7 bases, with 12 bases between. The CDR3 contains 13 residues.

Comment on this clone: The junction does not match germline at one end; this may be a read error. The rearrangement joins TRBV6-1 to TRBJ1-5; D remains ambiguous. This CDR3 comprises 14 residues. Germline CDR1 is MNHNS and CDR2 is SASEGT. This chain's CDR3 is CASSEGSSNQPQRF. CDR3 DNA sequence: TGTGCCAGCAGTGAAGGGAGTAGCAATCAGCCCCAGCGTTTT.

The chain links TRBV19 to TRBJ1-5, with 11 bases fitting TRBD1. V gave up 5 bases and J gave up 9 bases; unmatched junction bases: 9. The CDR3 has 15 residues. Germline CDR1 reads LNHDA; CDR2 reads SQIVND (reference sequence). In DNA form, the CDR3 reads TGTGCCAGTAGTCTGGGACAGGGGGATCCAGGGCCCCAGCATTTT. Its protein product is CASSLGQGDPGPQHF.

A few counts support this clone. This chain links TRBV9 with TRBJ2-2, with 16 bases lining up with TRBD2. In germline, CDR1 is SGDLS, CDR2 YYNGEE. The CDR3 consists of 18 residues. Trimming at V came to 4 bases and at J to 1 base, leaving 4 bases not matched to a gene. This CDR3 is CASSPGTSGRENTGELFF. As DNA, the CDR3 is TGTGCCAGCAGCCCAGGGACTAGCGGGAGGGAGAACACCGGGGAGCTGTTTTTT.

The DNA for the CDR3 is TGTGCCAGCAGCCCGGGACAGAAGAATCAGCCCCAGCATTTT. The encoded protein is CASSPGQKNQPQHF. The chain combines TRBV7-2 with TRBJ1-5, with TRBD1 matching 7 bases. The CDR3 totals 14 residues. CDR1 is SGHTA and CDR2 is FQGNSA in the germline V gene. V shed 5 bases and J 4 bases; nucleotides not matched to a gene: 5.

The J gene is TRBJ1-3, the V gene TRBV10-3, with a weak D call TRBD1 (5 bases). The CDR3 has 14 amino acids. Germline CDR1 and CDR2: ENHRY and SYGVKD. With 6 bases removed from V and 1 base from J, the gap between germline ends came to 10 bases. The DNA of the CDR3 is TGTGCCATCAGGGAAGACAGATCTGGAAACACCATATATTTT. This codes for CAIREDRSGNTIYF.

This sequence joins TRBV12-2 and TRBJ2-7; the table assigns TRBD2, which was not confirmed against the DNA. TRBV12-2 is designated a pseudogene. This CDR3 has 14 amino acids. The chain's CDR3 is CASRSYRSSYEQYF. The CDR3 bases are TGTGCAAGTCGCTCCTATAGAAGCTCCTACGAGCAGTACTTC.

V gene TRBV4-1 combines with J gene TRBJ2-7; perhaps TRBD2 as D (6 bases). Trimming took off 4 bases at V and 3 bases at J, with 13 bases between the two ends. This CDR3 is 14 amino acids long. Germline CDR1 reads MGHRA; CDR2 reads YSYEKL. Here the CDR3 DNA reads TGCGCCAGCAGCCTTTCGGGACTCCTCTACGAGCAGTACTTC. It specifies CASSLSGLLYEQYF.

The J gene is TRBJ1-1, the V gene TRBV12-3 or TRBV12-4, with a weak D call TRBD1 (6 bases). The CDR3 covers 12 residues. V was pared by 6 bases and J by 13 bases, with 18 bases between. In nucleotides, the CDR3 is TGTGCCAGCAGGGGGGACATGCGGTATGTTTTCTTT. Amino acids: CASRGDMRYVFF.

The V gene is TRBV28, the J gene TRBJ2-7, with 8 bases identical to TRBD1. CDR3 length equals 15 residues. CDR1 and CDR2 from the germline V gene are MDHEN and SYDVKM. V shed 4 bases, J shed 3 bases, and the junction held 8 bases outside the gene matches. CDR3 loop: CASSSQGTGDYEQYF. The CDR3 coding sequence is TGTGCCAGCAGTTCCCAAGGGACAGGCGACTACGAGCAGTACTTC.

This chain connects TRBV3-1 (or the pseudogene TRBV3-2) to TRBJ2-1, with 12 bases aligning to TRBD2. The CDR3 covers 16 residues. V gave up 4 bases and J gave up 9 bases; unmatched junction bases: 10. CDR1 is LGHDT, CDR2 YNNKEL, per germline (reference sequence). This CDR3 reads CASSPGLAGHIGEQFF. In DNA, the CDR3 is TGTGCCAGCAGCCCAGGACTAGCGGGGCATATAGGTGAGCAGTTCTTC.

This sequence joins TRBV19 and TRBJ1-5; perhaps TRBD1 as D (5 bases). The germline gives CDR1 LNHDA, CDR2 SQIVND (reference sequence). V dropped 2 bases and J dropped 1 base, with 9 bases sitting between them. This CDR3 has 15 residues. The CDR3 DNA is TGTGCCAGTAGTATACGGGGGAACAGCAATCAGCCCCAGCATTTT. Its protein is CASSIRGNSNQPQHF.

V gene TRBV11-3 combines with J gene TRBJ1-4; 8 bases align to TRBD1. From germline, CDR1 is SGHNT and CDR2 YENEEA. V lost 5 bases to trimming and J lost 8 bases; unmatched junction nucleotides: 13. The CDR3 spans 16 residues. CDR3 amino acids: CASSLGPGGLGEKLFF. In DNA, the CDR3 is TGTGCCAGCAGCCTTGGACCAGGGGGCCTCGGAGAAAAACTGTTTTTT. Complete variable domain (other parts from reference TRBV11-3 and TRBJ1-4): EAGVVQSPRYKIIEKKQPVAFWCNPISGHNTLYWYLQNLGQGPELLIRYENEEAVDDSQLPKDRFSAERLKGVDSTLKIQPAELGDSAVYLCASSLGPGGLGEKLFFGSGTQLSVL.

The chain employs TRBV5-1 and TRBJ2-7, with 7 bases that match TRBD2. Unmatched junction bases numbered 5, after V lost 3 bases and J lost 2 bases. The length of the CDR3 is 14 residues. CDR1 is SGHRS, CDR2 YFSETQ, per germline. The CDR3 DNA reads as TGCGCCAGCAGCTACGGGGGGACTCCCTACGAGCAGTACTTC. Protein: CASSYGGTPYEQYF.

The chain couples TRBV30 to TRBJ1-6; TRBD1 aligns across 9 bases. The CDR3 spans 13 residues. Germline V CDR1 and CDR2: GTSNPN, SVGIG (reference sequence). Trimming at V came to 8 bases and at J to 7 bases, leaving 6 bases not matched to a gene. This chain's CDR3 is CALGDRGNSPLHF. The CDR3 DNA sequence: TGTGCCCTCGGCGACAGGGGGAATTCACCCCTCCACTTT.